The rows below give T cell receptor beta chains drawn from one sample of a study of blood T cell repertoires in COVID-19. Generated by immunoSEQ multiplex PCR, the TCRdb table keeps only in-frame clones and is missing some. The sample gives 100,000 to 150,000 clones, approximately 89% of which show up once; 11% is in the top ten. Sequenced material: peripheral blood. The receptors originated from a woman in her 70s with COVID-19, enrolled during active disease. CDR3s include the opening cysteine and the closing phenylalanine or tryptophan. The D gene is left open where the match is weak. Clone sizes are given selectively: once, few, many, or a class where the clone is expanded.

V gene	D gene	J gene	clone size	CDR3 DNA	CDR3 protein
TRBV7-9	-	TRBJ1-4	-	TGTGCCAGCGGCCCTTCAGGGGCGAAGAATGAAAAACTGTTTTTT	CASGPSGAKNEKLFF
TRBV7-2	-	TRBJ1-1	-	TGTGCCAGCAGCTTAGCGTCCGGGTGGGGCGCGATGGGCAGGGAGAACACTGAAGCTTTCTTT	CASSLASGWGAMGRENTEAFF
TRBV5-1	-	TRBJ2-6	-	TGCGCCAGCAGCTTGGCTTCAGGGTTTGGGGCCAACGTCCTGACTTTC	CASSLASGFGANVLTF
TRBV7-9	-	TRBJ2-1	-	TGTGCCAGCAGCTCCCCCGCTATCCCGAGCTCCTACAATGAGCAGTTCTTC	CASSSPAIPSSYNEQFF
TRBV2	-	TRBJ2-7	many	TGTGCCAGCAGCAAAATGCCTGGGCCAGTTGGATACGAGCAGTACTTC	CASSKMPGPVGYEQYF
TRBV11-2	TRBD1	TRBJ1-5	-	TGTGCCAGCAGGGACAGGGAGGTTTCGAATCAGCCCCAGCATTTT	CASRDREVSNQPQHF
TRBV7-2	-	TRBJ1-1	-	TGTGCCAGCAGTTACAGGGCTAGGAACACTGAAGCTTTCTTT	CASSYRARNTEAFF
TRBV28	-	TRBJ1-6	-	TGTGCCAGCAGTTTCCCCGGGACCTATAATTCACCCCTCCACTTT	CASSFPGTYNSPLHF
TRBV19	-	TRBJ1-5	-	TGTGCCAGTAGCCCAACCACCGGGACGGGGGGGTATCAGCCCCAGCATTTT	CASSPTTGTGGYQPQHF
TRBV23-1	-	TRBJ2-3	-	TGCGCCAGCAGTCAATATTTAATCGGTAGGCAGGGGATCACAGATACGCAGTATTTT	CASSQYLIGRQGITDTQYF